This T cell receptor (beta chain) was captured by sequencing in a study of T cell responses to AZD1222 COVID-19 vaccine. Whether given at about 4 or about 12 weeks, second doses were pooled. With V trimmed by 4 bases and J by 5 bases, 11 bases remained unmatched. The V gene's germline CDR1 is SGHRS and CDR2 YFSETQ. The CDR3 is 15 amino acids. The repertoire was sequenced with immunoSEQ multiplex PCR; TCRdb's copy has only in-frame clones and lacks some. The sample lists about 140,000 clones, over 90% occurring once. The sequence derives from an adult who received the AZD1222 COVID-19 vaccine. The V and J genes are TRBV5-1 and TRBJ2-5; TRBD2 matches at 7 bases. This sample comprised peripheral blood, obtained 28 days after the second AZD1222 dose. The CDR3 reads CASSVGSGGWETQYF. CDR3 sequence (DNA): TGCGCCAGCAGCGTGGGTTCGGGAGGCTGGGAGACCCAGTACTTC.